Following are 25 T cell receptor beta chains from one sample sequenced in a study of cytomegalovirus exposure and HLA in healthy donors (TCRdb year 2017). The library was produced with the immunoSEQ multiplex PCR assay. For the multiplex PCR, a mixture combining 60 forward primers for TCR Vbeta segments and 13 reverse primers for TCR Jbeta segments was used. TCRdb took over this immuneACCESS table, retaining in-frame rearrangements with V and J assigned. Such tables are incomplete; in checked studies, under half of the missing clones stem from an unresolved V gene, and the remainder is unexplained. The sample profile shows approximately 200,000 clones; approximately 79% of them were found once. 0.2% to 0.25% of the sample goes to the ten largest clones. Sequencing was carried out using PBMCs. These receptors were obtained from a girl aged 2-15 years in good health and CMV-seronegative.

This clone showed up just once. The chain uses TRBV29-1 and TRBJ2-7; a possible D gene is TRBD1 (6 bases). The CDR3 has 13 amino acids. The V end was cut by 6 bases, the J end by 5 bases, with 17 bases between. CDR1 SQVTM and CDR2 ANQGSEA come from the germline V gene. This CDR3 reads CSVQPQGIHEQYF. DNA of the CDR3: TGCAGCGTCCAACCCCAGGGGATCCACGAGCAGTACTTC.

The V gene is TRBV13, the J gene TRBJ1-4; maybe TRBD1 (6 bases). Germline loops: CDR1 PRHDT, CDR2 FYEKMQ (reference sequence). V gave up 7 bases and J gave up 4 bases, with 13 bases separating them. The CDR3 sequence is 14 residues long. CDR3 bases: TGTGCCAGCACGTCGGCAGGGGTTAATGAAAAACTGTTTTTT. It encodes CASTSAGVNEKLFF.

DNA of the CDR3: TGTGCCAGCAGTGAACACAGTAGCTATGGCTACACCTTC. Protein product: CASSEHSSYGYTF. The gene calls are TRBV6-1 and TRBJ1-2; unclear D gene. The CDR3 extends over 13 amino acids. In germline, CDR1 is MNHNS, CDR2 SASEGT. V shed 2 bases and J shed 4 bases, with 8 bases lying between them.

The rearrangement uses TRBV7-9 and TRBJ1-2; TRBD1 is a possible D gene (5 bases). Trimming left V 4 bases short and J 3 bases short, with 15 bases between. The length of the CDR3 is 15 residues. CDR1 and CDR2 (germline): SEHNR, FQNEAQ (reference sequence). CDR3 nucleotides: TGTGCCAGCAGCTCCACGTCCGACAGCCACTATGGCTACACCTTC. Translated: CASSSTSDSHYGYTF.

The chain has TRBV6-5 and TRBJ2-7; 7 bases agree with TRBD2. The trim removed 5 bases at V and 3 bases at J, leaving 10 bases unmatched. CDR3 length: 15 amino acids. Germline V gene lookup returns CDR1 MNHEY and CDR2 SVGAGI. The CDR3 reads CASSKGTRGVYEQYF. The CDR3 nucleotides read TGTGCCAGCAGTAAAGGGACTCGGGGGGTCTACGAGCAGTACTTC.

The chain joins TRBV6-5 to TRBJ1-6; D is unclear. CDR3 length: 16 amino acids. The germline V gene has CDR1 MNHEY and CDR2 SVGAGI. Trimming left V 2 bases short and J 0 bases short, with 8 bases between. CDR3 nucleotide sequence: TGTGCCAGCAGTTACAGTTTCAGCTCCTATAATTCACCCCTCCACTTT. Translation gives CASSYSFSSYNSPLHF.

The chain recombines TRBV9 with TRBJ2-1, with D perhaps matching TRBD1 (6 bases). The V end was cut by 0 bases, the J end by 4 bases, with 11 bases between. Per the germline V gene, CDR1 is SGDLS and CDR2 is YYNGEE. This CDR3 has 15 amino acids. CDR3 protein: CASSVATGNYNEQFF. CDR3 coding DNA: TGTGCCAGCAGCGTAGCGACAGGCAATTACAATGAGCAGTTCTTC.

The CDR3, as DNA: TGTGCCAGCAGCCCGCGCCTAGCGGTCTCCTACAATGAGCAGTTCTTC. This translates into CASSPRLAVSYNEQFF. This sequence joins TRBV7-9 and TRBJ2-1; 7 positions agree with TRBD2. Unmatched junction bases numbered 7, after V lost 5 bases and J lost 0 bases. Germline CDR1 and CDR2: SEHNR and FQNEAQ (reference sequence). The CDR3 sequence is 16 residues long.

The rearrangement joins TRBV5-6 to TRBJ1-2; 12 bases are shared with TRBD1. V was pared by 4 bases and J by 8 bases, with 6 bases of the junction left unmatched. CDR1 SGHDT and CDR2 YYEEEE come from the germline V gene. The CDR3 spans 14 residues. CDR3 bases: TGTGCCAGCAGCGCCCGGGACAGGGGGCGAGGCTACACCTTC. This encodes CASSARDRGRGYTF.

V gene TRBV5-1 combines with J gene TRBJ1-2, with 8 positions matching TRBD1. The CDR3 is 14 amino acids. Germline values: CDR1 SGHRS, CDR2 YFSETQ. Unmatched junction bases numbered 8, after V lost 6 bases and J lost 4 bases. CDR3 in amino acids: CASTDQGAPYGYTF. The CDR3 DNA reads as TGCGCCAGCACGGACCAGGGGGCCCCCTATGGCTACACCTTC.

The genes are TRBV7-8 and TRBJ2-5; D gene unclear. Germline CDR1 is SGHVS and CDR2 is FQNEAQ. The CDR3 totals 12 residues. Deletions cut 4 bases from V and 6 bases from J, with 9 bases between. CDR3 in amino acids: CASSYRVQTQYF. As DNA, the CDR3 is TGTGCCAGCAGCTATCGGGTACAGACCCAGTACTTC.

The V gene is TRBV2, the J gene TRBJ1-1; tentative D call: TRBD1 (6 bases). The germline V and J ends were trimmed by 3 bases and 1 base, with 15 bases remaining between them. This CDR3 has 16 residues. Germline loops: CDR1 SNHLY, CDR2 FYNNEI. CDR3 coding DNA: TGTGCCAGCAGTGACCGGGCAGGGGAGCCGAACACTGAAGCTTTCTTT. Encoded protein: CASSDRAGEPNTEAFF.

As for this clone: Other DNA sequences in the same sample also yield this CDR3. CDR3 DNA: TGTGCCTGGAGTCCGGGACTCCGGGGGGAGCAGTTCTTC. Translation gives CAWSPGLRGEQFF. V is TRBV30 and J is TRBJ2-1, with a weak D call TRBD2 (6 bases). The V gene's germline CDR1 is GTSNPN and CDR2 SVGIG (reference sequence). The V end was cut by 2 bases, the J end by 10 bases, with 15 bases between. The CDR3 loop spans 13 amino acids.

This chain uses TRBV4-1 with TRBJ2-5; no reliable D call. V was clipped by 4 bases and J by 3 bases, with 15 bases between them. The CDR3 has 15 amino acids. The germline V gene encodes CDR1 MGHRA and CDR2 YSYEKL. CDR3 loop: CASSPRIQSKETQYF. The CDR3 region has the DNA TGCGCCAGCAGCCCCCGAATTCAGTCAAAAGAGACCCAGTACTTC.

CDR3 in amino acids: CASSEILRDRGGTGELFF. The CDR3 DNA follows: TGTGCCAGCAGCGAAATCCTCCGGGACAGGGGCGGCACCGGGGAGCTGTTTTTT. The J gene is TRBJ2-2, the V gene TRBV5-6, with 10 bases that match TRBD1. CDR1 is SGHDT, CDR2 YYEEEE, per germline. The junction had 13 bases not matched to a gene; V was cut back by 4 bases and J by 4 bases. This CDR3 is 18 amino acids long.

The chain is built from TRBV30 and TRBJ2-7, with 11 bases matching TRBD2. CDR3 size: 13 residues. Germline trimming cut 3 bases from V and 2 bases from J; bases unmatched to any gene: 0. The germline V gene has CDR1 GTSNPN and CDR2 SVGIG (reference sequence). CDR3 in DNA: TGTGCCTGGAGGACTAGCGGGACCTACGAGCAGTACTTC. Translating gives CAWRTSGTYEQYF.

The rearrangement uses TRBV6-5 and TRBJ1-1; the match to TRBD1 covers 12 bases. CDR3 size: 14 residues. In germline, CDR1 is MNHEY, CDR2 SVGAGI. V shed 5 bases, J shed 6 bases, and the junction held 4 bases outside the gene matches. The CDR3 loop reads CASSQGQGAAEAFF. The CDR3 DNA reads TGTGCCAGCAGTCAGGGACAGGGGGCCGCTGAAGCTTTCTTT.

This clone came up once. The chain has TRBV7-3 and TRBJ2-1; D might be TRBD1 (5 bases). The germline V and J ends were trimmed by 3 bases and 1 base, with 16 bases remaining between them. The length of the CDR3 is 17 residues. Germline loops: CDR1 SGHTA, CDR2 FQGTGA. As DNA, the CDR3 is TGTGCCAGCAGCTTTCCCCTGCAGGGCGGTTCCTACAATGAGCAGTTCTTC. Residues: CASSFPLQGGSYNEQFF.

The chain combines TRBV5-1 with TRBJ2-1; a weak D match, TRBD2 (6 bases). This CDR3 has 14 residues. Per germline, CDR1 SGHRS and CDR2 YFSETQ. V lost 5 bases, J lost 4 bases, and 13 bases lay in between. The CDR3 DNA reads TGCGCCAGCAGGACGGGGGACGAGTACAATGAGCAGTTCTTC. Translated: CASRTGDEYNEQFF.

This clone has a handful of counts. V gene TRBV5-1 combines with J gene TRBJ2-5; the D gene is possibly TRBD1 (7 bases). The germline V and J ends were trimmed by 5 bases and 2 bases, with 13 bases remaining between them. The CDR3 spans 14 residues. Per germline, CDR1 SGHRS and CDR2 YFSETQ. The CDR3 here is CASRGSGGQETQYF. The DNA of the CDR3 is TGCGCCAGCAGAGGGTCAGGGGGGCAAGAGACCCAGTACTTC.

This chain uses TRBV7-9 with TRBJ1-5; D not resolved. Germline CDR1 reads SEHNR; CDR2 reads FQNEAQ (reference sequence). The CDR3 is 12 amino acids. Trimming left V 11 bases short and J 0 bases short, with 8 bases between. The CDR3 region has the DNA TGTGCCTTAGCGGATAGCAATCAGCCCCAGCATTTT. This codes for CALADSNQPQHF. The whole variable domain, remainder taken from reference TRBV7-9 and TRBJ1-5, is DTGVSQNPRHKITKRGQNVTFRCDPISEHNRLYWYRQTLGQGPEFLTYFQNEAQLEKSRLLSDRFSAERPKGSFSTLEIQRTEQGDSAMYLCALADSNQPQHFGDGTRLSIL.

V and J are TRBV7-9 and TRBJ1-4; TRBD1 matches 10 bases. From germline, CDR1 is SEHNR and CDR2 FQNEAQ (reference sequence). J gave up 8 bases and V 1 base, and 7 bases lay outside the gene matches. The CDR3 has 16 residues. The CDR3 is CASSLGDRGRNEKLFF. In DNA form, the CDR3 reads TGTGCCAGCAGCTTAGGTGACAGGGGGCGTAACGAAAAACTGTTTTTT.

This chain uses TRBV6-1 with TRBJ1-4; 8 bases match TRBD1. CDR3 length: 13 amino acids. The V gene's germline CDR1 is MNHNS and CDR2 SASEGT. Trimming cost V 6 bases and J 6 bases; bases outside gene matches: 3. The CDR3 protein is CASSRGHYEKLFF. CDR3 coding DNA: TGTGCCAGCAGCAGGGGGCATTATGAAAAACTGTTTTTT.

This clone appeared once. The rearrangement links TRBV6-1 to TRBJ1-1; tentatively, D is TRBD1 (5 bases). Between the trimmed V and J ends, which lost 8 bases and 0 bases, there was a span of 13 bases. The germline gives CDR1 MNHNS, CDR2 SASEGT. The CDR3 contains 14 residues. In DNA form, the CDR3 reads TGTGCCAGCGCTTGGGGCACTATGAACACTGAAGCTTTCTTT. Translating it yields CASAWGTMNTEAFF.

V usage is TRBV11-2 and J usage is TRBJ1-2; 8 nucleotides align to TRBD1. This CDR3 comprises 14 residues. CDR1 and CDR2 from the germline V gene are SGHAT and FQNNGV. V lost 3 bases, J lost 8 bases, and 8 bases stayed unmatched. The CDR3 DNA sequence: TGTGCCAGCAGCTTCAGTGACAGGGGTGACGGCTACACCTTC. This encodes CASSFSDRGDGYTF.